This T cell receptor (beta chain) was documented in a study of T cell changes during pregnancy in multiple sclerosis (dated by TCRdb to the late 2010s). Background on the whole study: The study examined how the T cell repertoire changed over the course of pregnancy in women with multiple sclerosis.

The CDR3, from cysteine to phenylalanine, totals 15 residues. Kept here is only the CDR3 DNA, which spans 45 bases and is read in frame from base 1. V is shortened by 7 bases, J by 0 bases, and the region joining them spans 10 bases. The germline V gene yields SGHAT for CDR1 and FQNNGV for CDR2. Library creation used the immunoSEQ multiplex PCR assay. Drawn from immuneACCESS, this table holds only the in-frame rearrangements with V and J called that TCRdb kept. Clones are partly lost; checked studies trace under half to an unresolved V gene and leave the rest unexplained. Recorded for this sample are around 69,000 clones; approximately 90% of them occurred a single time. The top ten clonotypes cover roughly 1.5% of the sample. Comments on this clone: The clone's antigen remains unknown. No much larger clone exists at a distance of one base, and base qualities are not known.

This receptor was obtained from a female donor with multiple sclerosis, enrolled in a pregnancy study. The sequence joins TRBV11-2 to TRBJ1-6, with the D gene too uncertain to name. The sequences come from peripheral blood, collected in the third trimester of pregnancy. The sequenced DNA: TGTGCCAGCACCGCCGGGAGCTCCTATAATTCACCCCTCCACTTT. Its translation reads: CASTAGSSYNSPLHF. Joined to the reference TRBV11-2 and TRBJ1-6 proteins, this CDR3 gives the full variable domain: EAGVAQSPRYKIIEKRQSVAFWCNPISGHATLYWYQQILGQGPKLLIQFQNNGVVDDSQLPKDRFSAERLKGVDSTLKIQPAKLEDSAVYLCASTAGSSYNSPLHFGNGTRLTVT.